These 5 T cell receptor beta chains were sequenced from one sample in a study of shared clonotypes between healthy human individuals. Libraries were prepared by immunoSEQ multiplex PCR; TCRdb keeps only in-frame clonotypes and omits some of them. The repertoire holds approximately 2,000,000 clones, with roughly 90% as singletons. What was sequenced was naive CD4+ T cells from PBMCs. Specified subset: CD45RA+ positively selected. The receptor set was obtained from a man younger than 30 in good health. Some clones in this sample may be carry-over from other donors' samples.

The chain uses TRBV7-2 and TRBJ2-7; 7 nucleotides agree with TRBD1. V lost 4 bases to trimming and J lost 0 bases; unmatched junction nucleotides: 6. The CDR3 has 15 residues. Germline V gene data show CDR1 as SGHTA and CDR2 as FQGNSA. The CDR3 here is CASSSGQASSYEQYF. CDR3 nucleotides: TGTGCCAGCAGCTCCGGACAGGCAAGCTCCTACGAGCAGTACTTC.

V gene TRBV29-1 combines with J gene TRBJ2-1; 7 bases match TRBD2. The CDR3 runs to 12 residues. Per the germline V gene, CDR1 is SQVTM and CDR2 is ANQGSEA. Unmatched junction bases numbered 10, after V lost 3 bases and J lost 14 bases. The CDR3 DNA is TGCAGCGTTGATCTAGCGGTGGGGTCAAAGTTCTTC. Translation gives CSVDLAVGSKFF.

This chain joins TRBV5-1 and TRBJ2-2, with a tentative D call TRBD1 (6 bases). CDR3 length: 15 residues. Looked up from germline, CDR1 is SGHRS and CDR2 is YFSETQ. Trimming removed 0 bases from V and 7 bases from J, with 13 bases in between. The CDR3 spells CASSLAAGEHGELFF. Written as DNA, the CDR3 is TGCGCCAGCAGCTTGGCGGCAGGGGAGCACGGGGAGCTGTTTTTT.

The rearrangement uses TRBV28 and TRBJ2-3; no firm D call. The V end lost 6 bases, the J end lost 3 bases, and 10 bases lay between the germline ends. Germline V gene data show CDR1 as MDHEN and CDR2 as SYDVKM. The CDR3 covers 13 residues. The CDR3 DNA reads TGTGCCAGCAGACCCGGCCGTACAGATACGCAGTATTTT. Amino acid sequence: CASRPGRTDTQYF.

The count of this clone is one. In nucleotides, the CDR3 is TGTGCCAGCAGCGGACTAGCGGGAAACAATGAGCAGTTCTTC. Translating gives CASSGLAGNNEQFF. The J gene is TRBJ2-1, the V gene TRBV28; 12 nucleotides match TRBD2. V gave up 6 bases and J gave up 5 bases; unmatched junction bases: 2. The germline V gene has CDR1 MDHEN and CDR2 SYDVKM. This CDR3 spans 14 amino acids.